This T cell receptor beta chain was observed in a study of blood T cells in healthy people across ages. This clonotype was detected only a few times. Using a J-beta primer mix together with a sample-barcoded 5' primer, a second PCR was run for roughly 7 to 11 cycles. TCRdb reprocessed the 5' RACE reads via MiXCR and lists one record per CDR3 protein. This table has approximately 800,000 distinct CDR3 sequences, roughly 25% appearing once. CDR1 and CDR2 (germline): SEHNR, FQNEAQ (reference sequence). The CDR3 length is 16 residues. The trim removed 5 bases at V and 4 bases at J, leaving 11 bases unmatched. These same data were also listed under a study on T cells of mothers and their children.

The sample consisted of blood. The gene calls are TRBV7-9 and TRBJ1-5; 7 bases align to TRBD1. The clonotype was recovered from a boy younger than 18 in good health. Written as DNA, the CDR3 is TGTGCCAGCAGCCAATCCGGGACAGAAATAAATCAGCCCCAGCATTTT. As protein: CASSQSGTEINQPQHF.